Sequencing of this TCR beta chain was carried out in a study of CD8 T cells in Susac syndrome. The RNA input was about 0.5 to 1 ug, and it was reverse transcribed with random hexamers. It was immunoSEQ multiplex PCR that amplified TCR beta CDR3 across 54 Vbeta and 13 Jbeta. In TCRdb, the immunoSEQ multiplex PCR reads were re-called with MiXCR into one record per CDR3 protein. The sample shows nearly 70,000 distinct CDR3 sequences, 95% of them seen only once. Germline V gene lookup returns CDR1 SGHRS and CDR2 YFSETQ. The V and J ends lost 7 bases and 3 bases respectively, with 8 bases between them. This CDR3 region has 11 residues. This clonotype was detected a few times. Sequencing of TCR beta was carried out in blood CD8+ and CD4+ T cells. The study used healthy donors as controls matched for age and sex. FACS was used to enrich TEMRA cells, whereas the CD8+ and CD4+ T cells were obtained by negative isolation.

The genes are TRBV5-1 and TRBJ2-7, with D maybe TRBD2 (5 bases). The sample was CD8+ T cells from PBMCs. The source is a human donor in good health. The CDR3 sequence is CASQRGYEQYF. CDR3 nucleotide sequence: TGCGCCAGCCAACGGGGCTACGAGCAGTACTTC.